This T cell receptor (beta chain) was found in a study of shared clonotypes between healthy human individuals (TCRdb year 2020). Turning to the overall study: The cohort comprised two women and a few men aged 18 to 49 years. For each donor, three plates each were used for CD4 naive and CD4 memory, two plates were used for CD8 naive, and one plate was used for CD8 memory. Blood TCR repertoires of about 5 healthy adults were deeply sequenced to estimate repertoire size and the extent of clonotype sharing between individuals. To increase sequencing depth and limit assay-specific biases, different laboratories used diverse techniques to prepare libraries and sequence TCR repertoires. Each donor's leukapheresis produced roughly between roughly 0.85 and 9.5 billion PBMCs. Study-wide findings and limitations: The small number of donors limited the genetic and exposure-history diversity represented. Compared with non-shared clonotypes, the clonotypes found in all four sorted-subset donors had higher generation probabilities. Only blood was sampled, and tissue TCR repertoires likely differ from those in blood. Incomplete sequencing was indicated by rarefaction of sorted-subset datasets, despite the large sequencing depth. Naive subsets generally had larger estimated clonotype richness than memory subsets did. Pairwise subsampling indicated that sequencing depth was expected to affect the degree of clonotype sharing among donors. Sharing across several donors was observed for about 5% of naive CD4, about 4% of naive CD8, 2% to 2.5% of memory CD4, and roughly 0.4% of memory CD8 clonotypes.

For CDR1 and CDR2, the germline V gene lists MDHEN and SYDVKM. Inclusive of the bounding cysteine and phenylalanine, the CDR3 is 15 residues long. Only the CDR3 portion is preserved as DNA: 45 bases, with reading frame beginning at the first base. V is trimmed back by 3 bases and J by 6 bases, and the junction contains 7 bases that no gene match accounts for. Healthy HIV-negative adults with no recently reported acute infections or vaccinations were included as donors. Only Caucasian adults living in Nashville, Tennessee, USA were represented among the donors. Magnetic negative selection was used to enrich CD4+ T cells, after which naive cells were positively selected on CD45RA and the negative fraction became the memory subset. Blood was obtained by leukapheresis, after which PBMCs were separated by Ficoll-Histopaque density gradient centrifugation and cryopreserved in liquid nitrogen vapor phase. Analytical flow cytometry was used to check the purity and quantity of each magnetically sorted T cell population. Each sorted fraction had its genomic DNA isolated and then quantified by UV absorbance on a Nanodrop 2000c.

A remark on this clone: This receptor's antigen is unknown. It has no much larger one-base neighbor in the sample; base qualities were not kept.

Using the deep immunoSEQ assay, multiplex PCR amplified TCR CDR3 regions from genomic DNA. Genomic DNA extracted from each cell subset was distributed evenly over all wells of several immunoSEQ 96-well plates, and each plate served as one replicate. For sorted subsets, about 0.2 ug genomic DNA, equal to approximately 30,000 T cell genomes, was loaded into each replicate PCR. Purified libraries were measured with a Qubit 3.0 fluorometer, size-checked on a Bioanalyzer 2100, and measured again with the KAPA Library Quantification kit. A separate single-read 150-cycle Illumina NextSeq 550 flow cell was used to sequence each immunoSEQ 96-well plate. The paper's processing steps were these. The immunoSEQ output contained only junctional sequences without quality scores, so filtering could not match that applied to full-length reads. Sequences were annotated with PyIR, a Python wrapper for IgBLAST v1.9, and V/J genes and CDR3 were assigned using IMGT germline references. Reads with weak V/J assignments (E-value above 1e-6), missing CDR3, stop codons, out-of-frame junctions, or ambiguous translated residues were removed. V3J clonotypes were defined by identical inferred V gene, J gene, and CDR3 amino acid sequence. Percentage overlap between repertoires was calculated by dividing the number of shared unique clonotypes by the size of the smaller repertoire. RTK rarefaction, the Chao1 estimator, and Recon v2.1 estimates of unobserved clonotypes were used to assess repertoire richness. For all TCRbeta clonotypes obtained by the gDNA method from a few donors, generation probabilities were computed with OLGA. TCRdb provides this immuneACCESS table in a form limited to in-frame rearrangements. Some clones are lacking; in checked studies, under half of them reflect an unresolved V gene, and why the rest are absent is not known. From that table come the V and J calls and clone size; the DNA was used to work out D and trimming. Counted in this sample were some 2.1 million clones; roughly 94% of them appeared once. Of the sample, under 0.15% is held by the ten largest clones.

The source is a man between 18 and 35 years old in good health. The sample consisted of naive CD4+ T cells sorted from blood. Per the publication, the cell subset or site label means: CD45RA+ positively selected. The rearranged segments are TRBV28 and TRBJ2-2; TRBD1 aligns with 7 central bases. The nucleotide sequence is TGTGCCAGCAGTTTGAGAAACAGGGGTGCCGGGGAGCTGTTTTTT. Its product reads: CASSLRNRGAGELFF.